Described below is a single T cell receptor (beta chain) sequence and its context. Using immunoSEQ multiplex PCR, the repertoire was profiled, and TCRdb retains in-frame clones only, with some absent. The sample lists 200,000 to 300,000 clones; 70% to 90% were seen once. This sample is part of a study of blood T cell repertoires in COVID-19. Study-level background: T cells, B-cell-depleted T cells, or PBMCs provided the cDNA or gDNA that served as material.

This TCR came from a woman in her forties with acute COVID-19. The sequencing input was PBMCs or T cells enriched from blood (not recorded which).

The CDR3 sequence is CASSLPSETNGELFF. The CDR3, as DNA: TGTGCCAGCAGCTTACCCTCAGAGACTAATGGGGAGCTGTTTTTT. The J gene is TRBJ2-2, the V gene TRBV7-9; a possible D gene is TRBD2 (5 bases). Germline V gives CDR1 SEHNR, CDR2 FQNEAQ (reference sequence). The CDR3 is 15 amino acids. V was trimmed by 2 bases and J by 8 bases, leaving 15 bases between them.